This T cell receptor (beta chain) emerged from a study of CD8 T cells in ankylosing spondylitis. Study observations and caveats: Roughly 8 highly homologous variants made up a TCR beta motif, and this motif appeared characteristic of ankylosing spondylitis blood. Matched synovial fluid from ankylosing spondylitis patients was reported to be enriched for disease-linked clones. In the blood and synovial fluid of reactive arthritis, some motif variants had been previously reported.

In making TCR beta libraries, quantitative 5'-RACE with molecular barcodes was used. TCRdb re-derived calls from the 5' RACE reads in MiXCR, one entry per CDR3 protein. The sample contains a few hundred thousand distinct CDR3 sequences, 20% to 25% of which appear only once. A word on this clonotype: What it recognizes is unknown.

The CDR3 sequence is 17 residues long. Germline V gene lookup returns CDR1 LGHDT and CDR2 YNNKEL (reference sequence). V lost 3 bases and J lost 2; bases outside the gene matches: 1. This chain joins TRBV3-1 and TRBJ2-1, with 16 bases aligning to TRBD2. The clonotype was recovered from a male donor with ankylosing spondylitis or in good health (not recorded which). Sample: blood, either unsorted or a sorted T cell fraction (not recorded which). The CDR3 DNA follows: TGTGCCAGCAGCCAGGGACTAGCGGGGGGGCCCTACAATGAGCAGTTCTTC. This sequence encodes CASSQGLAGGPYNEQFF.